This T cell receptor beta chain stems from a study of blood T cell repertoires in COVID-19. Study in general: The origin of the acute and convalescent COVID-19 samples was the United States, Italy and Spain. Sample material is recorded as cDNA or gDNA derived from T cells, B-cell-depleted T cells, or PBMCs.

Measured with immunoSEQ multiplex PCR; TCRdb has only the in-frame clones, and not every one. The table has 200,000 or so clones, roughly 80% seen once. The source of this sequence is a woman aged 25 to 45 with acute or convalescent COVID-19. Sequencing input: peripheral blood.

CDR3 DNA sequence: TGTGCCAGTAGTATTGGGGGGGGCAGCAATCAGCCCCAGCATTTT. It is translated as CASSIGGGSNQPQHF. The V gene is TRBV19, the J gene TRBJ1-5; tentative D call: TRBD1 (6 bases). V was clipped by 3 bases and J by 1 base, with 10 bases between them. Per the germline V gene, CDR1 is LNHDA and CDR2 is SQIVND (reference sequence). The CDR3 is 15 residues long.